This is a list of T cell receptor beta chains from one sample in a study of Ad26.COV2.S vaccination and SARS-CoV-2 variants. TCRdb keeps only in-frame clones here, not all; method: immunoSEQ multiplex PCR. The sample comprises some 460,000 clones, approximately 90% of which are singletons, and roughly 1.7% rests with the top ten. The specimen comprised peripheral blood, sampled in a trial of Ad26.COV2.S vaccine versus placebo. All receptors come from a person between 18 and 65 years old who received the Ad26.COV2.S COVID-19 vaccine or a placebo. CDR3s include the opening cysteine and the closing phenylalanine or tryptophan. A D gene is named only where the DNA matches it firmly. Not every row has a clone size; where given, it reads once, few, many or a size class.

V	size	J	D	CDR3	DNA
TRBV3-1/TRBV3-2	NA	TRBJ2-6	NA	CASSQGGWPGANVLTF	TGTGCCAGCAGCCAAGGAGGGTGGCCTGGGGCCAACGTCCTGACTTTC
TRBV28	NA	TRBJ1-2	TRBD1	CATARDSKAYGYTF	TGTGCCACCGCCCGGGACAGCAAAGCCTATGGCTACACCTTC
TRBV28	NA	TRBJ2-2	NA	CASSLTAGELFF	TGTGCCAGCAGCCTCACAGCCGGGGAGCTGTTTTTT
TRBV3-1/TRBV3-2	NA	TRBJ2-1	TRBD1	CASSLRDRDVNEQFF	TGTGCCAGCAGCCTCCGGGACAGGGATGTCAATGAGCAGTTCTTC
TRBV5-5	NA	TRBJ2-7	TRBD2	CASSLELAGVDEQYF	TGTGCCAGCAGTCTCGAACTAGCGGGCGTGGACGAGCAGTACTTC
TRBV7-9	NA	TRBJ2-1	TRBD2	CASSLALGGGSSYNEQFF	TGTGCCAGCAGCTTAGCGTTGGGCGGGGGGAGCTCCTACAATGAGCAGTTCTTC
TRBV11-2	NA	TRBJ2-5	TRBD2	CASSLDRGGRTQYF	TGTGCCAGCAGCTTAGATCGGGGCGGGAGGACCCAGTACTTC
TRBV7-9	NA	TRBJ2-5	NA	CASSLAQPNQETQYF	TGTGCCAGCAGCTTAGCCCAGCCTAACCAAGAGACCCAGTACTTC
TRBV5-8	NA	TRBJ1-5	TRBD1	CASRRQGGVGSKPQHF	TGTGCCAGCAGAAGACAGGGGGGAGTGGGGTCGAAGCCCCAGCATTTT
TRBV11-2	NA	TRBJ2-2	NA	CASSPHQGRNNGELFF	TGTGCCAGCAGCCCCCACCAGGGTCGGAACAACGGGGAGCTGTTTTTT
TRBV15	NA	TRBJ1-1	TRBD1	CATSRVPKPDRGFVSSTEAFF	TGTGCCACCAGCAGAGTCCCAAAGCCGGACAGGGGTTTCGTGAGTTCCACTGAAGCTTTCTTT
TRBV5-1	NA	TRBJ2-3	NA	CASSIFRGASTDTQYF	TGCGCCAGCAGTATTTTCCGGGGGGCTAGCACAGATACGCAGTATTTT
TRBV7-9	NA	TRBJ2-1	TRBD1	CASSLGQGVGNEQFF	TGTGCCAGCAGCTTAGGACAGGGGGTGGGCAATGAGCAGTTCTTC
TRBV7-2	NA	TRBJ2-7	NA	CASSLNTMSYEQYF	TGTGCCAGCAGCTTAAACACAATGTCCTACGAGCAGTACTTC
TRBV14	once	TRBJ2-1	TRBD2	CASSQGLAGPYNEQFF	TGTGCCAGCAGCCAAGGACTAGCGGGGCCCTACAATGAGCAGTTCTTC
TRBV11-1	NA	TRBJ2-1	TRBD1	CASSSRKTGPHEQFF	TGTGCCAGCAGCTCAAGAAAGACAGGGCCACATGAGCAGTTCTTC